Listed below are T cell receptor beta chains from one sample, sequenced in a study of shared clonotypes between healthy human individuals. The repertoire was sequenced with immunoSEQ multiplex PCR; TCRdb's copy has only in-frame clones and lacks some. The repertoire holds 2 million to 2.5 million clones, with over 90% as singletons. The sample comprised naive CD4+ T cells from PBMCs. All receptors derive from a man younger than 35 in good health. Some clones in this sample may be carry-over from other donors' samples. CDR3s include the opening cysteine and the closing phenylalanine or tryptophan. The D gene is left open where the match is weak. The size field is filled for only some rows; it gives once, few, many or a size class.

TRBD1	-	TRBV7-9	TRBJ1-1	CASSLASTGTTEAFF	TGTGCCAGCAGCCTAGCCTCGACAGGGACCACTGAAGCTTTCTTT
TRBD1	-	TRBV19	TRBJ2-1	CASRSTGSNEQFF	TGTGCCAGTAGATCGACAGGGTCCAATGAGCAGTTCTTC
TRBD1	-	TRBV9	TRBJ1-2	CASSVDRGLGGYTF	TGTGCCAGCAGCGTAGACAGGGGGCTTGGTGGCTACACCTTC
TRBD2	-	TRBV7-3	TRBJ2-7	CASSLLAGVSYEQYF	TGTGCCAGCAGCCTACTAGCGGGAGTCAGCTACGAGCAGTACTTC
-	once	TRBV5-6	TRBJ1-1	CASSLQAVTEAFF	TGTGCCAGCAGCTTGCAGGCGGTTACTGAAGCTTTCTTT
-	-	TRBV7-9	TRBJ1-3	CASSNTTLSGNTIYF	TGTGCCAGCAGCAATACGACCCTCTCTGGAAACACCATATATTTT
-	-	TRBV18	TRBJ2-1	CASQYRDHYNEQFF	TGTGCCAGCCAGTACAGGGACCACTACAATGAGCAGTTCTTC
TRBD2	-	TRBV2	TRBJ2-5	CASAGTSGSWETQYF	TGTGCCAGCGCCGGGACTAGCGGGAGTTGGGAGACCCAGTACTTC
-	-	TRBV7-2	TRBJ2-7	CASGVGPGHYEQYF	TGTGCCAGCGGCGTTGGACCCGGGCACTACGAGCAGTACTTC
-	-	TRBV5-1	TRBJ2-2	CASRVRWGLNTGELFF	TGCGCCAGCAGGGTGAGGTGGGGGCTTAACACCGGGGAGCTGTTTTTT
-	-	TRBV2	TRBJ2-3	CASSAGWAQDTQYF	TGTGCCAGCAGTGCGGGGTGGGCCCAAGATACGCAGTATTTT
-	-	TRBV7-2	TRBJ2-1	CASSLARGTRGNEQFF	TGTGCCAGCAGCTTAGCCCGCGGGACACGGGGCAATGAGCAGTTCTTC
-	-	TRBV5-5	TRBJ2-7	CASSPSEGLQQYF	TGTGCCAGCAGTCCCAGTGAGGGGCTCCAGCAGTACTTC
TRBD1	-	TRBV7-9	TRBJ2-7	CASSPLVGSGGYEQYF	TGTGCCAGCAGCCCCCTGGTAGGTTCAGGGGGCTACGAGCAGTACTTC
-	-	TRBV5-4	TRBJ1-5	CASTGLTTRQNSNQPQHF	TGTGCCAGCACCGGTCTGACCACCAGGCAAAATAGCAATCAGCCCCAGCATTTT
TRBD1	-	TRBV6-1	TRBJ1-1	CASSARTGGRKNTEAFF	TGTGCCAGCAGTGCGCGGACAGGGGGCCGGAAGAACACTGAAGCTTTCTTT
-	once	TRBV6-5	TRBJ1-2	CASSPYGPLYSGYTF	TGTGCCAGCAGCCCCTACGGACCGCTTTATAGCGGCTACACCTTC
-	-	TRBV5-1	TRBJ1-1	CASSLAVGAAEAFF	TGCGCCAGCAGCTTGGCCGTCGGGGCCGCTGAAGCTTTCTTT
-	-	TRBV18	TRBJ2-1	CASSATVGSYNEQFF	TGTGCCAGCTCAGCGACGGTGGGCTCCTACAATGAGCAGTTCTTC
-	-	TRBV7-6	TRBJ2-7	CASSGGGSYEQYF	TGTGCCAGCAGCGGGGGCGGCTCCTACGAGCAGTACTTC
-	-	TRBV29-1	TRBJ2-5	CSVRQYQETQYF	TGCAGCGTACGACAGTACCAAGAGACCCAGTACTTC
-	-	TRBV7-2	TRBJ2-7	CASSRRGPYEQYF	TGTGCCAGCAGCCGCAGGGGCCCCTACGAGCAGTACTTC
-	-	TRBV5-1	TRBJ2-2	CASSLAPPKTGELFF	TGCGCCAGCAGCTTGGCACCGCCTAAAACCGGGGAGCTGTTTTTT
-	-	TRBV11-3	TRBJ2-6	CASSLGDSSGANVLTF	TGTGCCAGCAGCTTAGGAGACAGCTCTGGGGCCAACGTCCTGACTTTC
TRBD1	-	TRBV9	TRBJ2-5	CASNGQGSLQETQYF	TGTGCCAGCAATGGACAGGGCAGTCTGCAAGAGACCCAGTACTTC
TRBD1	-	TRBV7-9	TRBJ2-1	CASSAQGNSYNEQFF	TGTGCCAGCAGCGCACAGGGGAACTCCTACAATGAGCAGTTCTTC
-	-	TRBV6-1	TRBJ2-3	CASSPFGATDTQYF	TGTGCCAGCAGTCCATTCGGGGCCACAGATACGCAGTATTTT
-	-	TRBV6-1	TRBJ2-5	CASSAYPGLAKETQYF	TGTGCCAGCAGTGCTTACCCGGGACTGGCGAAAGAGACCCAGTACTTC
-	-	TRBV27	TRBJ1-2	CASSPDRPTNYGYTF	TGTGCCAGCAGCCCTGACAGGCCTACTAACTATGGCTACACCTTC
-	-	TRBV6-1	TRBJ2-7	CASSGTGSSYEQYF	TGTGCCAGCAGTGGAACAGGGAGCTCCTACGAGCAGTACTTC
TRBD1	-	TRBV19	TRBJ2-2	CASTETGTGTGELFF	TGTGCCAGTACGGAGACAGGGACGGGCACCGGGGAGCTGTTTTTT
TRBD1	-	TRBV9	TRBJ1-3	CASSGDSIISGNTIYF	TGTGCCAGCAGCGGGGACAGTATAATCTCTGGAAACACCATATATTTT
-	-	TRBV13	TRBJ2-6	CASSRNPGSGANVLTF	TGTGCCAGCAGCCGCAATCCAGGGTCTGGGGCCAACGTCCTGACTTTC
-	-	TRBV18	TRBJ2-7	CASSPRGESASEQYF	TGTGCCAGCTCACCAAGAGGGGAGTCGGCCTCCGAGCAGTACTTC
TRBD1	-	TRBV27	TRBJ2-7	CASSLGWTGSYEQYF	TGTGCCAGCAGTTTAGGATGGACAGGGTCTTACGAGCAGTACTTC
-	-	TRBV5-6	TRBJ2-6	CASSWGRFSEGANVLTF	TGTGCCAGCAGCTGGGGACGGTTCTCGGAAGGGGCCAACGTCCTGACTTTC
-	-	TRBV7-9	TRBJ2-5	CATPIPGVGETQYF	TGTGCCACCCCGATTCCGGGAGTAGGAGAGACCCAGTACTTC
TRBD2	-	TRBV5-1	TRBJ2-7	CASSFPSGTSGSYEQYF	TGCGCCAGCAGCTTCCCATCCGGGACTAGCGGTAGTTACGAGCAGTACTTC
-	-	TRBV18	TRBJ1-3	CASSPQGKSYSGNTIYF	TGTGCCAGCTCACCACAGGGAAAGTCTTACTCTGGAAACACCATATATTTT
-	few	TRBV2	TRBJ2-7	CASRRTSSGEQYF	TGTGCCAGCAGGAGGACATCGTCGGGCGAGCAGTACTTC
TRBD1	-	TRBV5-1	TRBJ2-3	CASSQRQGRGTDTQYF	TGCGCCAGCAGCCAAAGACAGGGAAGGGGCACAGATACGCAGTATTTT